This T cell receptor (beta chain) originates from a study of OX40 agonist ivuxolimab in advanced cancers. Across the whole study: Enrolled patients in dose escalation had cancers that were hepatocellular carcinoma, melanoma, renal cell or head and neck cancer. Prior anti-PD-1, anti-PD-L1 or anti-CTLA-4 therapy was allowed; over 30% had some.

Sequencing used immunoSEQ multiplex PCR; TCRdb keeps in-frame clones, though not all of them. The sample carries approximately 77,000 clones, approximately 86% recorded once. This CDR3 region has 13 residues. V was shortened by 5 bases and J by 4 bases, with 9 bases between the two germline ends. The V gene's germline CDR1 is PRHDT and CDR2 FYEKMQ (reference sequence). The material was CD4+ or CD8+ T cells sorted from blood, obtained in a trial of the OX40 agonist ivuxolimab. This TCR was sampled from an adult with an advanced solid tumor such as melanoma, head and neck, liver or kidney cancer. The gene calls are TRBV13 and TRBJ1-5; possibly TRBD1 for D (5 bases). CDR3 in DNA: TGTGCCAGCAGCCTGGGGGTTAATCAGCCCCAGCATTTT. The encoded protein is CASSLGVNQPQHF.